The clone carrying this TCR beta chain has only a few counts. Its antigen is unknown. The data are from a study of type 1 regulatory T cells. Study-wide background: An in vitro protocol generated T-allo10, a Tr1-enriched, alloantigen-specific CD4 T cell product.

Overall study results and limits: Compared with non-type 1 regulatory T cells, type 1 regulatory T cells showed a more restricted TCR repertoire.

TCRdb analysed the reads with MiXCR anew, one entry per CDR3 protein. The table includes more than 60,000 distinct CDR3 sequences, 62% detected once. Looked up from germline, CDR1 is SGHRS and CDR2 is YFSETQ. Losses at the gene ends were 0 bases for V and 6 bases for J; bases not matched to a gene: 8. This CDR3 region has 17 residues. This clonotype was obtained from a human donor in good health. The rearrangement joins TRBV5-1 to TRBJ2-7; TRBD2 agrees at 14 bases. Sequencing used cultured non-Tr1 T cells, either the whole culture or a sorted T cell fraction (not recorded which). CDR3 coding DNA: TGCGCCAGCAGCTTGGGGGGACTAGCGGGAGCAGTCGGCGAGCAGTACTTC. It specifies CASSLGGLAGAVGEQYF.